The 10 T cell receptor beta chains reported below all come from one sample, sequenced in a study of T cell repertoires in cytomegalovirus infection. TCRdb fed the reads into MiXCR, producing one record per CDR3 protein. Among roughly 570,000 distinct CDR3 sequences, 35% to 50% were seen once, and the ten largest hold 40% to 60%. Their recognized antigens are unknown. The material sequenced was cultured PBMCs, taken from culture after CMV antigen stimulation. Receptor source: a human donor in good health (CMV status not recorded). Some clones in this sample may be carry-over from other donors' samples.

This clonotype was recorded a few times. The chain recombines TRBV28 with TRBJ2-5, with 7 bases fitting TRBD1. In germline, CDR1 is MDHEN, CDR2 SYDVKM. The CDR3 runs to 14 residues. Trimming cost V 4 bases and J 9 bases; bases outside gene matches: 11. The CDR3 nucleotides read TGTGCCAGCAGTTCTACAGGGGCGAGTTTGTCCCAGTACTTC. It translates to CASSSTGASLSQYF.

J is TRBJ2-6 and V is TRBV12-3 or TRBV12-4; D could derive from TRBD1 or TRBD2 (5 bases each). The CDR3 runs 15 residues. Trimming removed 7 bases from V and 4 bases from J, with 14 bases in between. The CDR3 loop reads CASTGRSSGANVLTF. The CDR3 bases are TGTGCCAGCACAGGGAGAAGCTCCGGGGCCAACGTCCTGACTTTC.

This clonotype was observed a few times. The chain couples TRBV6-2 or TRBV6-3 to TRBJ2-2; 9 bases line up with TRBD2. J gave up 6 bases and V 3 bases, and 8 bases lay outside the gene matches. Germline V gene data show CDR1 as MNHEY and CDR2 as SVGEGT. The CDR3 spans 16 residues. The CDR3 is CASSYFGLAMSGELFF. The CDR3 DNA is TGTGCCAGCAGTTATTTTGGACTAGCGATGTCCGGGGAGCTGTTTTTT.

There are a few counts of this clonotype. The CDR3 nucleotides read TGTGCCAGCAGTGTGCCCCCGGAGGCCAAAAACATTCAGTACTTC. It codes for CASSVPPEAKNIQYF. V gene TRBV2 combines with J gene TRBJ2-4; D gene uncertain. Germline CDR1 is SNHLY and CDR2 is FYNNEI. Trimming pared 4 bases from V and 1 base from J, leaving 11 bases between. The CDR3 spans 15 residues.

This rearrangement joins TRBV7-8 to TRBJ2-2; 7 bases align to TRBD2. After removal of 1 base from V and 3 bases from J, the junction contained 8 bases not matched to a gene. The CDR3 is made up of 17 amino acids. Per the germline V gene, CDR1 is SGHVS and CDR2 is FQNEAQ. CDR3 sequence reads: CASSLGFGGSHTGELFF. The CDR3 DNA follows: TGTGCCAGCAGCTTAGGATTTGGCGGGAGTCACACCGGGGAGCTGTTTTTT.

This clonotype has only a few counts. The chain combines TRBV5-6 with TRBJ2-2; 7 bases map to TRBD1. The CDR3 is 15 residues long. Trimming took 0 bases from V and 6 from J; bases not matched to a gene: 5. In germline, CDR1 is SGHDT, CDR2 YYEEEE. CDR3 coding DNA: TGTGCCAGCAGCTTGGGAGGGGGCGCGGCCGGGGAGCTGTTTTTT. This gives the protein CASSLGGGAAGELFF.

This clonotype was counted only a few times. The chain has TRBV25-1 and TRBJ2-7; 8 bases map to TRBD1. The CDR3 totals 22 residues. The germline V gene encodes CDR1 MGHDK and CDR2 SYGVNS. Losses at the gene ends were 4 bases for V and 1 base for J; bases not matched to a gene: 27. The CDR3 nucleotides are TGTGCCAGCAGTGGATACCACGGTGCGCCGGACAGGGTTTCAGGACGTTCCTACGAGCAGTACTTC. Its translation: CASSGYHGAPDRVSGRSYEQYF.

This clonotype was seen a few times. J is TRBJ2-1 and V is TRBV11-2, with 8 nucleotides matching TRBD1. The germline CDR1 and CDR2 sequences are SGHAT and FQNNGV. The CDR3 length is 15 residues. V lost 1 base and J lost 10; bases outside the gene matches: 9. The CDR3 sequence: CASSLAGQGAREQFF. The CDR3 nucleotides are TGTGCCAGCAGCTTAGCGGGCCAGGGGGCGAGGGAGCAGTTCTTC.

This clonotype came up a few times. The chain joins TRBV7-2 to TRBJ2-1; D remains unclear. There are 14 residues in the CDR3. Germline loops: CDR1 SGHTA, CDR2 FQGNSA. Trimming cost V 0 bases and J 7 bases, with 10 bases left between them. The CDR3: CASSLALRRNEQFF. The CDR3 DNA reads as TGTGCCAGCAGCTTAGCGCTAAGACGGAATGAGCAGTTCTTC.

There are a few counts of this clonotype. The chain links TRBV4-2 to TRBJ2-3; 9 bases are shared with TRBD2. The CDR3 has 18 amino acids. The germline V gene has CDR1 LGHNA and CDR2 YNFKEQ. V lost 8 bases and J lost 0; bases outside the gene matches: 15. The CDR3 coding sequence is TGTGCCAGCTCAGCCCAGGCTAGCGGGATAGGAAGCACAGATACGCAGTATTTT. Its protein is CASSAQASGIGSTDTQYF.